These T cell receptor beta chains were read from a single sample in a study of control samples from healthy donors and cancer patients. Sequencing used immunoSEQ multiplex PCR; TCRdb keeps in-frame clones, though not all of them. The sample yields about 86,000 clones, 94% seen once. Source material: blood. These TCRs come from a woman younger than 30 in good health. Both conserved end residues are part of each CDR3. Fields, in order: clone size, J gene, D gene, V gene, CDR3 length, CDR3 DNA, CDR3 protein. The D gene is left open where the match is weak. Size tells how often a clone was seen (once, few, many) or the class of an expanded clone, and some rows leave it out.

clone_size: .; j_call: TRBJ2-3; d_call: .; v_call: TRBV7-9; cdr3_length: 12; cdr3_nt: TGTGCCAGCAGTTCAAACACAGATACGCAGTATTTT; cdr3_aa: CASSSNTDTQYF
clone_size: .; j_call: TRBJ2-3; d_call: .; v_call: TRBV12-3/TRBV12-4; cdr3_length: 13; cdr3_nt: TGTGCCAGCAGTTTGCAGCTCACAGATACGCAGTATTTT; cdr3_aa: CASSLQLTDTQYF
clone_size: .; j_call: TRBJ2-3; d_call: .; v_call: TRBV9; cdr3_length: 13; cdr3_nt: TGTGCCAGCAGCGTAACTAACACAGATACGCAGTATTTT; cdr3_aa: CASSVTNTDTQYF
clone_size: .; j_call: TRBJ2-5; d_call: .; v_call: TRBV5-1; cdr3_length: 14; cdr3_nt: TGCGCCAGCAGCACAGCAGGGAACCAAGAGACCCAGTACTTC; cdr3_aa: CASSTAGNQETQYF
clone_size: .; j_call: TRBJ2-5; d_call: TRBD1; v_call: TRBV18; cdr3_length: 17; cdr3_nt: TGTGCCAGCTCACCACTGGGACAGGGTGTTGGACAAGAGACCCAGTACTTC; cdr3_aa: CASSPLGQGVGQETQYF
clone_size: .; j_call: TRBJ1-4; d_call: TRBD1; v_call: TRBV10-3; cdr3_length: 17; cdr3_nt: TGTGCCATCAGTGAGAGTTCTGGGACAGGGATTCCAGGGAAACTGTTTTTT; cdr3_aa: CAISESSGTGIPGKLFF
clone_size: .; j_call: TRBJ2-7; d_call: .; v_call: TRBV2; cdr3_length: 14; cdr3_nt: TGTGCCAGCAGTCCCAGGACTGGAATCTACGAGCAGTACTTC; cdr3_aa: CASSPRTGIYEQYF
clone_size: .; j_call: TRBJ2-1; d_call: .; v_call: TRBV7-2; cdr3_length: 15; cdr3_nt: TGTGCCAGCAGCTTTGCACCAGCCCCCAACAATGAGCAGTTCTTC; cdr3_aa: CASSFAPAPNNEQFF
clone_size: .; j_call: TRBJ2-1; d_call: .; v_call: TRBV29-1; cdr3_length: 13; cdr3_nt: TGCAGCGTTGCCCCCCGGGACTTCAATGAGCAGTTCTTC; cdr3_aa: CSVAPRDFNEQFF
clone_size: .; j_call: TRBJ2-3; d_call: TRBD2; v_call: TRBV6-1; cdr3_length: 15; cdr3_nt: TGTGCCAGCAGTGAAGGAGCGGGGGCCACAGATACGCAGTATTTT; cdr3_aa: CASSEGAGATDTQYF
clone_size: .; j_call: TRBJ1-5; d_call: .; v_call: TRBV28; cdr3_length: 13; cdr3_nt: TGTGCCAGCAGTTGGGAGAGCAATCAGCCCCAGCATTTT; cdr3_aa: CASSWESNQPQHF
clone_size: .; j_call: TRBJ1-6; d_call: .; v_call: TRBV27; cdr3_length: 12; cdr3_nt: TGTGCCAGCAGATCGGGGTACTCACCCTTCCACTTT; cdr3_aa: CASRSGYSPFHF
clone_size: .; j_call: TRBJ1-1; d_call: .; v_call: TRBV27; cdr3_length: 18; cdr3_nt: TGTGCCAGCAGTTTATCCTCAACCGCGCCGTCCGAGAACACTGAAGCTTTCTTT; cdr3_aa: CASSLSSTAPSENTEAFF
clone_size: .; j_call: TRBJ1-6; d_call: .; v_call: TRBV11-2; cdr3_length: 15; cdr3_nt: TGTGCCAGCAGCACGACAGACAGCTATAATTCACCCCTCCACTTT; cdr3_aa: CASSTTDSYNSPLHF
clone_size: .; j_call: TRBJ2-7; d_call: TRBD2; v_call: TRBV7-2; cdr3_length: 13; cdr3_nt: TGTGCCAGCAGCCTAGCGGGACCCTACGAGCAGTACTTC; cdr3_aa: CASSLAGPYEQYF
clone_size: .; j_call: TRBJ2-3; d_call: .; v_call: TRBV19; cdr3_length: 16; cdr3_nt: TGTGCCAGTAGTATAAAGACCTTTACCCACCCAGATACGCAGTATTTT; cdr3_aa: CASSIKTFTHPDTQYF
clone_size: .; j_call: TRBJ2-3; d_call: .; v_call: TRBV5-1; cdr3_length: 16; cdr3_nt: TGCGCCAGCAGTTTTACCGTAGGGACTAGCACAGATACGCAGTATTTT; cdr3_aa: CASSFTVGTSTDTQYF
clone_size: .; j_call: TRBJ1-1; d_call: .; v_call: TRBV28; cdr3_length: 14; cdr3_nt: TGTGCCAGCAGTTTCCCAACAGCGAACACTGAAGCTTTCTTT; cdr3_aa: CASSFPTANTEAFF
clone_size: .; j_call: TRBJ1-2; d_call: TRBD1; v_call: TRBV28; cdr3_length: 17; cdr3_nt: TGTGCCAGCAGTTCCCCCGGGACAGGGGGCGTCTCGGATGGCTACACCTTC; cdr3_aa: CASSSPGTGGVSDGYTF
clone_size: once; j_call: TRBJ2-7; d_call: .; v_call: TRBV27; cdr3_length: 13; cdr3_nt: TGTGCCAGCAGTTTACGGGCCCAAACTGAGCAGTACTTC; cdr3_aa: CASSLRAQTEQYF
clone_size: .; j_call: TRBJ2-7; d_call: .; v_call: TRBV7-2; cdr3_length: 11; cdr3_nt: TGTGCCAGCGGCTTGGGGGTCGAGCAGTACTTC; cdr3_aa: CASGLGVEQYF
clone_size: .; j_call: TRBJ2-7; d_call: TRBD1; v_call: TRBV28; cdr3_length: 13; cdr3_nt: TGTGCCAGCAGTGGGACAGGGGTCTACGAGCAGTACTTC; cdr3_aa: CASSGTGVYEQYF
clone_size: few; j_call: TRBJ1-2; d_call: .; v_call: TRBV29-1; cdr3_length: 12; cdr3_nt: TGCAGCGTTGTGAGCGGTGGGGGTGGCTACACCTTC; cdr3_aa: CSVVSGGGGYTF
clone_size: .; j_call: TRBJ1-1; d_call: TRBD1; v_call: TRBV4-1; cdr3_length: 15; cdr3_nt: TGCGCCAGCAGCCAGGCGGGACAGGGGGCGACTGAAGCTTTCTTT; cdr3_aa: CASSQAGQGATEAFF
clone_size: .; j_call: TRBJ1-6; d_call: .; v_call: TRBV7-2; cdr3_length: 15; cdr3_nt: TGTGCCAGCAGCTTGCTCACAGGATCTAATTCACCCCTCCACTTT; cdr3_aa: CASSLLTGSNSPLHF
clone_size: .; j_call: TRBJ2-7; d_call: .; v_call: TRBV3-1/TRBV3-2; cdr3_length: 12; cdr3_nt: TGTGCCAGCAGCCAAGATTTTGGCGAGCAGTACTTC; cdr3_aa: CASSQDFGEQYF
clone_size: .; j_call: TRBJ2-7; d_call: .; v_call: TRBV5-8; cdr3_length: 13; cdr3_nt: TGTGCCAGCAGCCCGAGGGCCGCCTACGAGCAGTACTTC; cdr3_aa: CASSPRAAYEQYF
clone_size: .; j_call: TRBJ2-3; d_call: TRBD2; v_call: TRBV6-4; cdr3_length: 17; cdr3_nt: TGTGCCAGCAGTCCTCGTGCTGCGGGAGGGGGGACAGATACGCAGTATTTT; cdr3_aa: CASSPRAAGGGTDTQYF
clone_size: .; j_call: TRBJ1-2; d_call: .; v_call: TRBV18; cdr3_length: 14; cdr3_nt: TGTGCCAGCTCACCCCTTGACGGGAACTATGGCTACACCTTC; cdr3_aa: CASSPLDGNYGYTF
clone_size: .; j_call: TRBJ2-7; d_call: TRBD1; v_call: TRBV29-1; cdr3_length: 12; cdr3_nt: TGCAGCGCTCGACAGGGTCCATACGAGCAGTACTTC; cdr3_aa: CSARQGPYEQYF
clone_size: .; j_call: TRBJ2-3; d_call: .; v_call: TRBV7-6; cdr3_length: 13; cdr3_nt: TGTGCCAGCAGCTTACTTAGCGCAGATACGCAGTATTTT; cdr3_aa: CASSLLSADTQYF
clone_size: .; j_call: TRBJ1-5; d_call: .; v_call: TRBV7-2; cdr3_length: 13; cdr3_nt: TGTGCCAGCAGCGGGACAATTTTTCAGCCCCAGCATTTT; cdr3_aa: CASSGTIFQPQHF
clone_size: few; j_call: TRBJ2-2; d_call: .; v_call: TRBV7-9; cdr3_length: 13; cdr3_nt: TGTGCCAGCAGACAAACCCGCTCTTCGGAGCTGTTTTTT; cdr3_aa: CASRQTRSSELFF
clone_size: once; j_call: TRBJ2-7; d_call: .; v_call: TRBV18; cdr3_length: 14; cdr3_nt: TGTGCCAGCTCAGCAGGGACAAGGGCGTACGAGCAGTACTTC; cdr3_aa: CASSAGTRAYEQYF
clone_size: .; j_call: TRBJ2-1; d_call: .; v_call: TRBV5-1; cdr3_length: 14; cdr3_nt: TGCGCCAGCAGCCCTACAACAGGGATGGATGAGCAGTTCTTC; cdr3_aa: CASSPTTGMDEQFF
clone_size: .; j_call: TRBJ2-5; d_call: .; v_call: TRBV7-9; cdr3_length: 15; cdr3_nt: TGTGCCAGCAGCTCCCTCTCCCGGGCCCAAGAGACCCAGTACTTC; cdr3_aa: CASSSLSRAQETQYF
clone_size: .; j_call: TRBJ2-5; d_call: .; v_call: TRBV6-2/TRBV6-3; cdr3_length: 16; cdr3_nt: TGTGCCAGCAGTCGCCCCCTCGGACGGCCACAAGAGACCCAGTACTTC; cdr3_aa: CASSRPLGRPQETQYF
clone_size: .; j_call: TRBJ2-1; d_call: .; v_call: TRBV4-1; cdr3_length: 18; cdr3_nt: TGCGCCAGCAGCCAAGATCGTCAGGGGCCAGGGGCCTACAATGAGCAGTTCTTC; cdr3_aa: CASSQDRQGPGAYNEQFF
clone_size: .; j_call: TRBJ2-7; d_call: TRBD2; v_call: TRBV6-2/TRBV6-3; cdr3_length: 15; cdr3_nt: TGTGCCAGCAGCCCTAGCGGGAGCCGCAGCGACGAGCAGTACTTC; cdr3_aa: CASSPSGSRSDEQYF
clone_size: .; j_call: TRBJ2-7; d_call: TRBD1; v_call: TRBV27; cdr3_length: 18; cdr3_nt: TGTGCCAGCAGTTTCCTCCGGGTCCGTCCGGACAGGATCTACGAGCAGTACTTC; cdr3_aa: CASSFLRVRPDRIYEQYF
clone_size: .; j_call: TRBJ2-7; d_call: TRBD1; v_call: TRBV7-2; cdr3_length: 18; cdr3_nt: TGTGCCAGCAGCTCCGGACAGGTTGGAGACTCTAGCTCCTACGAGCAGTACTTC; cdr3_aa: CASSSGQVGDSSSYEQYF